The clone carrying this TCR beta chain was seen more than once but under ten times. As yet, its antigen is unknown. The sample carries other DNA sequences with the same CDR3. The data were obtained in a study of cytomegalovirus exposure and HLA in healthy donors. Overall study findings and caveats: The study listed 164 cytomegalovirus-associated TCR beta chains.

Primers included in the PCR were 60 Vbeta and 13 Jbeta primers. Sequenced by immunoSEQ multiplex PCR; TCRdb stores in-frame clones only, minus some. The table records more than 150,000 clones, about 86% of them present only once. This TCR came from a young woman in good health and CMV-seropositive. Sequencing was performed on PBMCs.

The CDR3 DNA reads as TGTGCCAGCAGTTACTCAGTGGGGGCGGCATCACCCCTCCACTTT. The encoded protein is CASSYSVGAASPLHF. The chain employs TRBV6-5 and TRBJ1-6, with D possibly being TRBD1 (6 bases). The CDR3 is made up of 15 amino acids. V was pared by 0 bases and J by 10 bases, with 13 bases between. CDR1 is MNHEY and CDR2 is SVGAGI in the germline V gene.